This T cell receptor beta chain was identified during a study of blood T cell repertoires in COVID-19. Overall study context: Sites in the United States, Italy and Spain provided acute and convalescent COVID-19 samples. T cells, B-cell-depleted T cells, or PBMCs supplied cDNA or gDNA.

The length of the CDR3 is 14 residues. Germline values: CDR1 MDHEN, CDR2 SYDVKM. The V segment lost 8 bases and the J segment 6 bases; nucleotides outside the gene matches: 10. Per the original methods: Quantification of nucleated cells was approximated via reference gene primer amplification. Assay: immunoSEQ multiplex PCR; the TCRdb copy retains only in-frame clones and omits some. For V, J and clone size, that table is used; D and trimming come from the DNA. The sample carries about 250,000 clones, around four fifths recorded once. The chain joins TRBV28 to TRBJ2-7, with TRBD1 matching 10 bases. The sample taken for sequencing was peripheral blood. The sequence was collected from a man in his forties or fifties with active or convalescent COVID-19. This chain's CDR3 is CASGLGQGGLEQYF. In nucleotides, the CDR3 is TGTGCCAGCGGATTAGGACAGGGGGGCCTCGAGCAGTACTTC.